This section outlines one T cell receptor (beta chain) sequence together with its context. Antigen specificity is unknown. TCRdb's table, derived via immunoSEQ multiplex PCR, lists solely in-frame clones and lacks some. The sample yields some 80,000 clones, approximately 90% seen once. The sample belongs to a study of identifying expanded T cells in peripheral blood. Collection occurred without any documented infections or immune events in donors. Findings and limits, study-wide: Across healthy donors, higher total template counts meant significantly greater roughly 2-week count variance. Differentially abundant clones: 0.95 to 1.5 between replicates, 16.4 at 2 to 3 weeks, around 20 at four.

The sequencing sample was made of blood. This TCR came from a person aged 18 to 75 in good health.

In nucleotides, the CDR3 is TGTGCCAGTAGTCAAGGACAGATGAACACTGAAGCTTTCTTT. This encodes CASSQGQMNTEAFF. The rearrangement uses TRBV19 and TRBJ1-1, with a weak D call TRBD1 (6 bases). Germline values: CDR1 LNHDA, CDR2 SQIVND (reference sequence). V lost 5 bases to trimming and J lost 0 bases, with 10 bases between them. CDR3 length: 14 residues.